This passage covers 11 T cell receptor beta chains from one sample sequenced in a study of cutaneous CD30+ T cell lymphoproliferative disorder and hepatitis E. Only in-frame clones appear in the TCRdb table, and some are missing; sequencing was by immunoSEQ multiplex PCR. The repertoire includes about 1,100 clones, 86% of them detected once, and around 73% sits in the top ten. The sequenced sample consisted of skin tissue. All receptors come from a human donor with a cutaneous T cell lymphoproliferative disorder associated with hepatitis E virus.

The genes are TRBV28 and TRBJ1-1; D gene ambiguous. Between the trimmed V and J ends, which lost 5 bases and 11 bases, there was a span of 15 bases. Per germline, CDR1 MDHEN and CDR2 SYDVKM. CDR3 length equals 12 residues. CDR3: CASSPGSRWAFF. The CDR3 DNA reads TGTGCCAGCAGTCCGGGCAGTAGGTGGGCTTTCTTT.

V gene TRBV6-6 combines with J gene TRBJ2-3; D is undetermined. The CDR3 sequence is 13 residues long. Trimming left V 0 bases short and J 5 bases short, with 6 bases between. CDR1 and CDR2 from the germline V gene are MNHNY and SVGAGI (reference sequence). This CDR3 is CASSYSSLDTQYF. As DNA, the CDR3 is TGTGCCAGCAGTTACTCTTCCCTAGATACGCAGTATTTT.

This clone was seen only once. The genes are TRBV29-1 and TRBJ2-1; 7 bases are shared with TRBD2. The CDR3 spans 15 residues. Germline CDR1 and CDR2: SQVTM and ANQGSEA. With V trimmed by 2 bases and J by 6 bases, 10 bases remained unmatched. The CDR3 DNA follows: TGCAGCGTTGAACGACTAGCTGGGTCCGGCAATGAGCAGTTCTTC. It codes for CSVERLAGSGNEQFF.

This chain connects TRBV5-6 to TRBJ2-1, with D unclear. CDR1 SGHDT and CDR2 YYEEEE come from the germline V gene. V was cut by 1 base and J by 8 bases, with 7 bases left in between. The CDR3 loop spans 12 amino acids. The CDR3 region is CASSLRLDEQFF. CDR3 nucleotides: TGTGCCAGCAGCTTGCGGCTGGATGAGCAGTTCTTC. The whole variable domain, filled in from reference TRBV5-6 and TRBJ2-1, reads DAGVTQSPTHLIKTRGQQVTLRCSPKSGHDTVSWYQQALGQGPQFIFQYYEEEERQRGNFPDRFSGHQFPNYSSELNVNALLLGDSALYLCASSLRLDEQFFGPGTRLTVL.

The J gene is TRBJ1-1, the V gene TRBV10-3; D is possibly TRBD1 (6 bases). This CDR3 contains 13 residues. The germline V gene has CDR1 ENHRY and CDR2 SYGVKD. Trimming cost V 4 bases and J 6 bases, with 12 bases left between them. Here the CDR3 DNA reads TGTGCCATCAGTGGGCAACAGGGCTCTGAAGCTTTCTTT. It translates to CAISGQQGSEAFF.

This clone was seen more than once but under ten times. The chain carries TRBV5-1 and TRBJ2-3, with a weak D call TRBD1 (5 bases). V was pared by 1 base and J by 2 bases, with 17 bases between. This CDR3 contains 17 residues. Germline CDR1 is SGHRS and CDR2 is YFSETQ. CDR3 residues: CASSLPTDSRPTDTQYF. The CDR3 bases are TGCGCCAGCAGCTTGCCTACTGACAGCCGCCCCACAGATACGCAGTATTTT.

Regarding this clone: A junction end diverges from the germline sequence, so it may reflect a read error. V gene TRBV5-1 combines with J gene TRBJ2-2; perhaps D is TRBD1 or TRBD2 (5 bases each). CDR1 and CDR2 (germline): SGHRS, YFSETQ. This CDR3 contains 15 residues. CDR3 residues: CVSSPGTPNTGELFF. DNA for the CDR3: TGCGTCAGCAGCCCCGGGACCCCTAACACCGGGGAGCTGTTTTTT.

This clone was counted a few times. Here the CDR3 DNA reads TGCAGCACCAAGACCCTCCGGGGCACCTTC. Amino acids: CSTKTLRGTF. This chain joins TRBV20-1 and TRBJ1-2, with D unresolved. Germline V gives CDR1 DFQATT, CDR2 SNEGSKA (reference sequence). The CDR3 is 10 residues long.

J is TRBJ2-2 and V is TRBV9; 11 nucleotides line up with TRBD2. The CDR3 is 16 residues long. V trimming: 2 bases; J trimming: 5 bases; junction bases outside the gene matches: 5. The germline gives CDR1 SGDLS, CDR2 YYNGEE. CDR3 sequence reads: CASSVIGTSGTGELFF. The CDR3, as DNA: TGTGCCAGCAGCGTCATCGGGACTAGCGGAACCGGGGAGCTGTTTTTT.

This chain links TRBV2 with TRBJ2-5; possible D gene TRBD2, 6 bases. The CDR3 spans 14 residues. V shed 3 bases and J shed 4 bases, with 12 bases lying between them. The germline gives CDR1 SNHLY, CDR2 FYNNEI. The CDR3 DNA sequence: TGTGCCAGCAGTGAGGCGGGACGGGGAGAGACCCAGTACTTC. Protein product: CASSEAGRGETQYF.

The V gene is TRBV19, the J gene TRBJ1-1; 7 bases align to TRBD1. Germline values: CDR1 LNHDA, CDR2 SQIVND (reference sequence). The CDR3 has 14 amino acids. V trimming: 7 bases; J trimming: 0 bases; junction bases outside the gene matches: 5. Here the CDR3 reads CASIRTGLNTEAFF. DNA of the CDR3: TGTGCCAGTATTCGGACAGGCCTGAACACTGAAGCTTTCTTT. The complete variable domain, with remaining parts taken from reference TRBV19 and TRBJ1-1, reads DGGITQSPKYLFRKEGQNVTLSCEQNLNHDAMYWYRQDPGQGLRLIYYSQIVNDFQKGDIAEGYSVSREKKESFPLTVTSAQKNPTAFYLCASIRTGLNTEAFFGQGTRLTVV.